These T cell receptor beta chains were read from a single sample in a study of identical twins. TCRdb reprocessed the 5' RACE reads via MiXCR and lists one record per CDR3 protein. Here the sample spans about 900,000 distinct CDR3 sequences, 10% to 15% being singletons. This sample was shared with a second study, whose subject was yellow fever vaccine responses in identical twins.

Sample: PBMCs. The receptors come from a woman younger than 30 in good health. The CDR3 runs from the conserved cysteine through the conserved F or W. Fields, in order: CDR3 protein, CDR3 DNA, D gene, J gene, clone size, V gene. D genes are given only for firm matches. Clone size is shown for a subset of rows, as once, few, many or a class of expanded clone.

cdr3_aa: CASSFRLPGQNTEAFF; cdr3_nt: TGTGCCAGCAGTTTTCGCCTTCCGGGACAGAACACTGAAGCTTTCTTT; d_call: NA; j_call: TRBJ1-1; clone_size: few; v_call: TRBV27
cdr3_aa: CATRARGQETQYF; cdr3_nt: TGTGCCACCAGGGCGCGGGGGCAAGAGACCCAGTACTTC; d_call: TRBD2; j_call: TRBJ2-5; clone_size: few; v_call: TRBV24-1
cdr3_aa: CASRRLGNTGELFF; cdr3_nt: TGTGCCAGCAGGCGGTTGGGGAACACCGGGGAGCTGTTTTTT; d_call: NA; j_call: TRBJ2-2; clone_size: NA; v_call: TRBV11-2
cdr3_aa: CASTHRGGGDTQYF; cdr3_nt: TGTGCCAGCACCCACAGGGGCGGGGGAGATACGCAGTATTTT; d_call: NA; j_call: TRBJ2-3; clone_size: few; v_call: TRBV6-1
cdr3_aa: CASSQAIEGTEAFF; cdr3_nt: TGCGCCAGCAGCCAGGCGATCGAGGGCACTGAAGCTTTCTTT; d_call: NA; j_call: TRBJ1-1; clone_size: NA; v_call: TRBV4-1
cdr3_aa: CASIASGTGGENEQFF; cdr3_nt: TGTGCCAGCATCGCCTCCGGGACAGGGGGCGAGAATGAGCAGTTCTTC; d_call: TRBD1; j_call: TRBJ2-1; clone_size: few; v_call: TRBV6-4
cdr3_aa: CASRPTGPGYGYTF; cdr3_nt: TGCGCCAGCCGACCAACAGGGCCTGGCTATGGCTACACCTTC; d_call: NA; j_call: TRBJ1-2; clone_size: NA; v_call: TRBV5-1
cdr3_aa: CAISESGGNVEGIQYF; cdr3_nt: TGTGCCATCAGTGAGTCGGGAGGGAACGTTGAGGGCATTCAGTACTTC; d_call: TRBD2; j_call: TRBJ2-4; clone_size: many; v_call: TRBV10-3
cdr3_aa: CASSVAGQSYGYTF; cdr3_nt: TGTGCCAGCAGCGTAGCGGGACAGTCTTATGGCTACACCTTC; d_call: TRBD1; j_call: TRBJ1-2; clone_size: many; v_call: TRBV9
cdr3_aa: CASSPGERSLYEQYF; cdr3_nt: TGCGCCAGCAGCCCCGGCGAGAGGTCCCTCTACGAGCAGTACTTC; d_call: NA; j_call: TRBJ2-7; clone_size: NA; v_call: TRBV5-1
cdr3_aa: CASSPRLGSETQYF; cdr3_nt: TGTGCCAGCAGCCCGAGACTAGGTTCGGAAACGCAGTATTTT; d_call: NA; j_call: TRBJ2-3; clone_size: few; v_call: TRBV7-9
cdr3_aa: CASSGQAATNEKLFF; cdr3_nt: TGTGCCAGCAGTGGACAGGCCGCAACTAATGAAAAACTGTTTTTT; d_call: TRBD1; j_call: TRBJ1-4; clone_size: few; v_call: TRBV3-1
cdr3_aa: CSVVLAGIQETQYF; cdr3_nt: TGCAGCGTTGTGCTAGCGGGTATCCAAGAGACCCAGTACTTC; d_call: TRBD2; j_call: TRBJ2-5; clone_size: few; v_call: TRBV29-1
cdr3_aa: CASSYQTERVGSTDTQYF; cdr3_nt: TGTGCCAGCAGTTACCAGACAGAAAGGGTGGGAAGCACAGATACGCAGTATTTT; d_call: NA; j_call: TRBJ2-3; clone_size: NA; v_call: TRBV28
cdr3_aa: CASSQQGLAGGYNEQFF; cdr3_nt: TGTGCCAGCAGCCAACAAGGACTAGCGGGGGGTTACAATGAGCAGTTCTTC; d_call: TRBD2; j_call: TRBJ2-1; clone_size: NA; v_call: TRBV7-3
cdr3_aa: CASSGNTETQYF; cdr3_nt: TGCGCCAGCAGTGGTAACACGGAGACCCAGTACTTC; d_call: NA; j_call: TRBJ2-5; clone_size: few; v_call: TRBV10-1
cdr3_aa: CASSQDKSGVFPRTDTQYF; cdr3_nt: TGCGCCAGCAGCCAAGATAAAAGCGGAGTATTTCCCCGCACAGATACGCAGTATTTT; d_call: NA; j_call: TRBJ2-3; clone_size: few; v_call: TRBV4-1
cdr3_aa: CAIGQGYTEAFF; cdr3_nt: TGTGCCATCGGGCAGGGGTACACTGAAGCTTTCTTT; d_call: NA; j_call: TRBJ1-1; clone_size: NA; v_call: TRBV10-3
cdr3_aa: CSALDRAETQYF; cdr3_nt: TGCAGTGCCTTGGACAGGGCAGAGACCCAGTACTTC; d_call: TRBD1; j_call: TRBJ2-5; clone_size: few; v_call: TRBV20-1
cdr3_aa: CSVWRSYNEQFF; cdr3_nt: TGCAGTGTTTGGCGATCCTACAATGAGCAGTTCTTC; d_call: NA; j_call: TRBJ2-1; clone_size: few; v_call: TRBV20-1
cdr3_aa: CSAGSRPQVGEAFF; cdr3_nt: TGCAGCGCCGGGTCTCGGCCCCAGGTGGGTGAAGCTTTCTTT; d_call: NA; j_call: TRBJ1-1; clone_size: NA; v_call: TRBV29-1
cdr3_aa: CASAIGDSSYNEQFF; cdr3_nt: TGTGCCAGCGCCATCGGGGACAGCTCCTACAATGAGCAGTTCTTC; d_call: TRBD1; j_call: TRBJ2-1; clone_size: NA; v_call: TRBV12-3/TRBV12-4
cdr3_aa: CSVEEAKRNEQFF; cdr3_nt: TGCAGCGTTGAAGAAGCCAAGAGGAATGAGCAGTTCTTC; d_call: NA; j_call: TRBJ2-1; clone_size: many; v_call: TRBV29-1
cdr3_aa: CASSRFSGSYNEQFF; cdr3_nt: TGTGCCAGCAGCCGCTTTAGCGGGAGCTACAATGAGCAGTTCTTC; d_call: TRBD2; j_call: TRBJ2-1; clone_size: many; v_call: TRBV6-1
cdr3_aa: CASSQEGPVRRGSYEQYF; cdr3_nt: TGCGCCAGCAGCCAAGAGGGGCCTGTCAGGAGGGGATCCTACGAGCAGTACTTC; d_call: NA; j_call: TRBJ2-7; clone_size: NA; v_call: TRBV4-1
cdr3_aa: CASSLQGAQPQHF; cdr3_nt: TGTGCCAGCAGTTTACAAGGGGCCCAGCCCCAGCATTTT; d_call: NA; j_call: TRBJ1-5; clone_size: many; v_call: TRBV12-3/TRBV12-4
cdr3_aa: CASMATSGILDTQYF; cdr3_nt: TGTGCCAGCATGGCGACTAGCGGGATTCTAGATACGCAGTATTTT; d_call: TRBD2; j_call: TRBJ2-3; clone_size: few; v_call: TRBV4-2
cdr3_aa: CASSYSTVGVLAYEQYF; cdr3_nt: TGTGCCAGCAGTTACTCGACAGTTGGTGTCTTGGCCTACGAGCAGTACTTC; d_call: NA; j_call: TRBJ2-7; clone_size: few; v_call: TRBV6-2/TRBV6-3
cdr3_aa: CSASAPTDTQYF; cdr3_nt: TGCAGTGCTAGCGCCCCCACAGATACGCAGTATTTT; d_call: NA; j_call: TRBJ2-3; clone_size: NA; v_call: TRBV20-1
cdr3_aa: CASSLEYGRGTQYF; cdr3_nt: TGTGCCAGCAGCTTAGAATACGGACGTGGGACCCAGTACTTC; d_call: NA; j_call: TRBJ2-5; clone_size: NA; v_call: TRBV7-2
cdr3_aa: CASSELARRTGDANTGELFF; cdr3_nt: TGTGCCAGCAGTGAATTGGCTCGCCGTACAGGGGACGCGAACACCGGGGAGCTGTTTTTT; d_call: TRBD1; j_call: TRBJ2-2; clone_size: few; v_call: TRBV2
cdr3_aa: CSAASTSGGVEQFF; cdr3_nt: TGCAGCGCCGCGTCGACTAGCGGGGGGGTTGAGCAGTTCTTC; d_call: TRBD2; j_call: TRBJ2-1; clone_size: few; v_call: TRBV29-1
cdr3_aa: CASSVEEPAYEQYF; cdr3_nt: TGTGCCAGCAGCGTAGAGGAGCCCGCCTACGAGCAGTACTTC; d_call: NA; j_call: TRBJ2-7; clone_size: many; v_call: TRBV9
cdr3_aa: CASSLEGGGRDTQYF; cdr3_nt: TGCGCCAGCAGCTTGGAAGGGGGCGGGAGAGATACGCAGTATTTT; d_call: NA; j_call: TRBJ2-3; clone_size: few; v_call: TRBV5-1
cdr3_aa: CASSFWGPGELFF; cdr3_nt: TGTGCCAGCAGTTTTTGGGGGCCCGGGGAGCTGTTTTTT; d_call: NA; j_call: TRBJ2-2; clone_size: few; v_call: TRBV12-3/TRBV12-4
cdr3_aa: CASSEAGRGLGTEAFF; cdr3_nt: TGTGCCAGCAGTGAGGCGGGACGGGGGTTGGGCACTGAAGCTTTCTTT; d_call: NA; j_call: TRBJ1-1; clone_size: NA; v_call: TRBV2
cdr3_aa: CASSLLVVGPKETQYF; cdr3_nt: TGTGCCAGCAGTTTATTGGTTGTGGGGCCTAAAGAGACCCAGTACTTC; d_call: NA; j_call: TRBJ2-5; clone_size: NA; v_call: TRBV28
cdr3_aa: CASSQVTDTQYF; cdr3_nt: TGTGCCAGCAGCCAAGTCACAGATACGCAGTATTTT; d_call: NA; j_call: TRBJ2-3; clone_size: many; v_call: TRBV3-1
cdr3_aa: CASSEISRQNPWDEQFF; cdr3_nt: TGTGCCAGCAGTGAAATATCACGGCAGAACCCCTGGGATGAGCAGTTCTTC; d_call: NA; j_call: TRBJ2-1; clone_size: many; v_call: TRBV2
cdr3_aa: CASSLTGIEAFF; cdr3_nt: TGTGCCAGCAGTTTGACAGGGATCGAAGCTTTCTTT; d_call: TRBD1; j_call: TRBJ1-1; clone_size: many; v_call: TRBV2
cdr3_aa: CASSSRTDGGGELFF; cdr3_nt: TGTGCCAGCAGCTCCCGGACAGACGGAGGAGGGGAGCTGTTTTTT; d_call: NA; j_call: TRBJ2-2; clone_size: few; v_call: TRBV7-6
cdr3_aa: CASSLPQGVGETQYF; cdr3_nt: TGTGCCAGCAGCTTACCACAGGGGGTCGGGGAGACCCAGTACTTC; d_call: TRBD1; j_call: TRBJ2-5; clone_size: few; v_call: TRBV11-1
cdr3_aa: CSARDPDRAETQYF; cdr3_nt: TGCAGTGCTAGAGACCCCGACCGGGCGGAGACGCAGTATTTT; d_call: NA; j_call: TRBJ2-3; clone_size: few; v_call: TRBV20-1
cdr3_aa: CASSLAGVLTDTQYF; cdr3_nt: TGCGCCAGCAGCTTGGCAGGGGTCCTCACAGATACGCAGTATTTT; d_call: NA; j_call: TRBJ2-3; clone_size: few; v_call: TRBV5-1
cdr3_aa: CASRKSGLADNEQFF; cdr3_nt: TGTGCCAGCAGGAAATCCGGACTAGCGGACAATGAGCAGTTCTTC; d_call: TRBD2; j_call: TRBJ2-1; clone_size: few; v_call: TRBV12-3/TRBV12-4
cdr3_aa: CTSSLVGREREFF; cdr3_nt: TGTACCAGCAGCTTAGTCGGTCGGGAGCGGGAGTTCTTC; d_call: NA; j_call: TRBJ2-1; clone_size: few; v_call: TRBV11-3
cdr3_aa: CASSFLVRSYEQYF; cdr3_nt: TGTGCCAGCAGCTTCCTTGTCAGATCCTACGAGCAGTACTTC; d_call: NA; j_call: TRBJ2-7; clone_size: NA; v_call: TRBV5-5
cdr3_aa: CASSLGLAGVFYEQYF; cdr3_nt: TGCGCCAGCAGCTTGGGACTAGCGGGAGTTTTCTACGAGCAGTACTTC; d_call: TRBD2; j_call: TRBJ2-7; clone_size: few; v_call: TRBV5-1
cdr3_aa: CASSFGGASYGYTF; cdr3_nt: TGTGCCAGCAGCTTTGGGGGGGCTTCCTATGGCTACACCTTC; d_call: NA; j_call: TRBJ1-2; clone_size: many; v_call: TRBV27
cdr3_aa: CASSPTGGRLLIPNTGELFF; cdr3_nt: TGTGCCAGCAGCCCGACAGGGGGCAGATTATTGATACCGAACACCGGGGAGCTGTTTTTT; d_call: TRBD1; j_call: TRBJ2-2; clone_size: NA; v_call: TRBV12-3/TRBV12-4
cdr3_aa: CASSLEAGLGQPQHF; cdr3_nt: TGCGCCAGCAGCTTGGAGGCAGGGTTAGGGCAGCCCCAGCATTTT; d_call: NA; j_call: TRBJ1-5; clone_size: many; v_call: TRBV5-1
cdr3_aa: CASRRTGSTGEQYF; cdr3_nt: TGTGCCAGTAGAAGGACAGGGTCCACTGGCGAGCAGTACTTC; d_call: TRBD1; j_call: TRBJ2-7; clone_size: few; v_call: TRBV19
cdr3_aa: CSVEDGRRVTDTQYF; cdr3_nt: TGCAGCGTTGAAGATGGTCGCAGGGTCACAGATACGCAGTATTTT; d_call: NA; j_call: TRBJ2-3; clone_size: many; v_call: TRBV29-1
cdr3_aa: CASRRTSGTFEQFF; cdr3_nt: TGTGCCAGCAGACGGACTAGCGGCACTTTTGAGCAGTTCTTC; d_call: TRBD2; j_call: TRBJ2-1; clone_size: NA; v_call: TRBV12-3/TRBV12-4
cdr3_aa: CASSSALLAAGELFF; cdr3_nt: TGTGCCAGCAGCTCCGCTTTGTTGGCCGCCGGGGAGCTGTTTTTT; d_call: NA; j_call: TRBJ2-2; clone_size: NA; v_call: TRBV7-2
cdr3_aa: CASSLGTGRNEQFF; cdr3_nt: TGTGCCAGCAGTCTTGGGACAGGGAGGAATGAGCAGTTCTTC; d_call: TRBD1; j_call: TRBJ2-1; clone_size: many; v_call: TRBV12-3/TRBV12-4